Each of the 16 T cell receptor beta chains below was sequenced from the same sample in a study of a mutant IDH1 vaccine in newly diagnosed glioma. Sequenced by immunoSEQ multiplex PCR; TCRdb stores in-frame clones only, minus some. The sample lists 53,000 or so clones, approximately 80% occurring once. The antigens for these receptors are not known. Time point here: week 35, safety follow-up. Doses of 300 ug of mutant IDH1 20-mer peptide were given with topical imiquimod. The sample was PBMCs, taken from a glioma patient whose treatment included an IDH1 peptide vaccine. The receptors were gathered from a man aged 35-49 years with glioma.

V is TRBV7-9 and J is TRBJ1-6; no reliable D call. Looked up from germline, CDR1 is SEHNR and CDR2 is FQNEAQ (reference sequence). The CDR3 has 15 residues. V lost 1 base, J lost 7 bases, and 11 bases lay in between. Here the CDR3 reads CASSLGNTQNSPLHF. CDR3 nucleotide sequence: TGTGCCAGCAGCTTAGGGAACACTCAAAATTCACCCCTCCACTTT.

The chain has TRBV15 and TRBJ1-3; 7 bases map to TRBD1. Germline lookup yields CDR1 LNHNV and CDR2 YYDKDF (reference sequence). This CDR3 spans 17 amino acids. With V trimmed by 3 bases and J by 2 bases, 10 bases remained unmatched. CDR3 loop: CATSSGGRQGTGNTIYF. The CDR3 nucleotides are TGTGCCACCAGCAGTGGGGGTAGACAGGGTACTGGAAACACCATATATTTT.

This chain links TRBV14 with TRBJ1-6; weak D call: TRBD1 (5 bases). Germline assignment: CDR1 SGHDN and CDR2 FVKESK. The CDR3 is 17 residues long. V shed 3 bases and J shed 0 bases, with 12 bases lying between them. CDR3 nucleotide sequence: TGTGCCAGCAGCCACGAGGGGAGGAGCTCCTATAATTCACCCCTCCACTTT. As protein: CASSHEGRSSYNSPLHF.

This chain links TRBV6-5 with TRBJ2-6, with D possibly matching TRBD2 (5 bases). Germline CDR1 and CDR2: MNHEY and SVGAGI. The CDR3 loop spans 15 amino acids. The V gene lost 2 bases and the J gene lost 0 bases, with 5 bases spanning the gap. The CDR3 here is CASSYGSSGANVLTF. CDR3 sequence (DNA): TGTGCCAGCAGTTACGGGAGCTCTGGGGCCAACGTCCTGACTTTC.

The CDR3 sequence: CASSAAGRQPQHF. The CDR3 nucleotides are TGTGCCAGCAGTGCGGCGGGACGTCAGCCCCAGCATTTT. V gene TRBV2 combines with J gene TRBJ1-5; D may be TRBD1 (5 bases). CDR3 length: 13 residues. Germline V gene data show CDR1 as SNHLY and CDR2 as FYNNEI. V lost 4 bases to trimming and J lost 6 bases, with 10 bases between them. The variable domain in full, with the rest retrieved from reference TRBV2 and TRBJ1-5, is EPEVTQTPSHQVTQMGQEVILRCVPISNHLYFYWYRQILGQKVEFLVSFYNNEISEKSEIFDDQFSVERPDGSNFTLKIRSTKLEDSAMYFCASSAAGRQPQHFGDGTRLSIL.

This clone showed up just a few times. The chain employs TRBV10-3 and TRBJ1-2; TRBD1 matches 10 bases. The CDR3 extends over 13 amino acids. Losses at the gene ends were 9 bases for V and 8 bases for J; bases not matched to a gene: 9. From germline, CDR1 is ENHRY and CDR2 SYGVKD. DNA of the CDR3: TGTGCCATGCACCGGGACAGGGGAGACGGCTACACCTTC. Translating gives CAMHRDRGDGYTF.

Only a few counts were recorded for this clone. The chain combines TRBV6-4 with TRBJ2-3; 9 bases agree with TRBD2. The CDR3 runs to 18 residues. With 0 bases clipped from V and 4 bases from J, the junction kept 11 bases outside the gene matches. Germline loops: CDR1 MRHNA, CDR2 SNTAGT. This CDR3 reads CASSDSFSQRGAADTQYF. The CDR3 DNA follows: TGTGCCAGCAGTGACTCGTTCAGTCAGCGGGGGGCGGCAGATACGCAGTATTTT.

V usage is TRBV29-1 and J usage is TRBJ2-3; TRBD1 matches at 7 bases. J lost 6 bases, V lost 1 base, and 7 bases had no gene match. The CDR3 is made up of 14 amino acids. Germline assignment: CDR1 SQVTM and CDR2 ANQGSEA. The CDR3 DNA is TGCAGCGTTGAAGCGGACAGGCGATCGGATACGCAGTATTTT. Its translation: CSVEADRRSDTQYF.

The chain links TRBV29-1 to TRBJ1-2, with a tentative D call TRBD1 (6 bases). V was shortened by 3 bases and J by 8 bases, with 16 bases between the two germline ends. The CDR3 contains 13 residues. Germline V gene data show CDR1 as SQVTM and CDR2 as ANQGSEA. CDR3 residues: CSVDIATGDGYTF. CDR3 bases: TGCAGCGTTGATATTGCGACAGGAGACGGCTACACCTTC.

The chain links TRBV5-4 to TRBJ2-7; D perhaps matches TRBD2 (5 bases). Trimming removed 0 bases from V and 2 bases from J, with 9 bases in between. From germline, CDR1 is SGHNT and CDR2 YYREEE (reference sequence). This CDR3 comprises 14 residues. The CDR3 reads CASSLGGQTYEQYF. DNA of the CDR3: TGTGCCAGCAGCTTGGGAGGGCAGACCTACGAGCAGTACTTC. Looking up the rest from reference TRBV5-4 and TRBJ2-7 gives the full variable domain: ETGVTQSPTHLIKTRGQQVTLRCSSQSGHNTVSWYQQALGQGPQFIFQYYREEENGRGNFPPRFSGLQFPNYSSELNVNALELDDSALYLCASSLGGQTYEQYFGPGTRLTVT.

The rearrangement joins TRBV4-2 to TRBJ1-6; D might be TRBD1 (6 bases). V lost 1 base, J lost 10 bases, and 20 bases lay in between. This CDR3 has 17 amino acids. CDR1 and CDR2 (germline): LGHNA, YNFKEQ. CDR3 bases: TGTGCCAGCAGCCAAGTCGCCCGGGGACAATCGGGGTCACCCCTCCACTTT. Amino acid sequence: CASSQVARGQSGSPLHF.

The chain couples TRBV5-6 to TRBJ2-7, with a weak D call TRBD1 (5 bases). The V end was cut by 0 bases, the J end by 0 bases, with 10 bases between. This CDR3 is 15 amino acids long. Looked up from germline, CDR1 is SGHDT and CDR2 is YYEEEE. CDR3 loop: CASSLETEISYEQYF. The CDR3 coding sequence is TGTGCCAGCAGCTTGGAGACAGAGATCTCCTACGAGCAGTACTTC.

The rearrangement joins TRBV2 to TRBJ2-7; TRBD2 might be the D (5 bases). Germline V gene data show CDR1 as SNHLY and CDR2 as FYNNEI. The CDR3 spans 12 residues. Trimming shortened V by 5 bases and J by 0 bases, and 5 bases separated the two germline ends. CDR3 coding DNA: TGTGCCAGCAGTCGGGACTCCTACGAGCAGTACTTC. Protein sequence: CASSRDSYEQYF.

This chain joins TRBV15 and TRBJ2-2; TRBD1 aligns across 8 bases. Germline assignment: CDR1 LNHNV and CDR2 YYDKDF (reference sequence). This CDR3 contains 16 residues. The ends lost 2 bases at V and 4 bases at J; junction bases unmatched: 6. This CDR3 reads CATSRSTGTGTGELFF. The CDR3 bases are TGTGCCACCAGCAGATCGACCGGGACAGGCACCGGGGAGCTGTTTTTT.

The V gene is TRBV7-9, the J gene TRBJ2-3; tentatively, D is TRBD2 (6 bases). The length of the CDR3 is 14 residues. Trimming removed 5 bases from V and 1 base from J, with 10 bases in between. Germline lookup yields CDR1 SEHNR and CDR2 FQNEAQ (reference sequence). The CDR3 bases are TGTGCCAGCAGCCGGGGGTCAGGCACAGATACGCAGTATTTT. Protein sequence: CASSRGSGTDTQYF. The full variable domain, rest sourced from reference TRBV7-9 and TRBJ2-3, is DTGVSQNPRHKITKRGQNVTFRCDPISEHNRLYWYRQTLGQGPEFLTYFQNEAQLEKSRLLSDRFSAERPKGSFSTLEIQRTEQGDSAMYLCASSRGSGTDTQYFGPGTRLTVL.

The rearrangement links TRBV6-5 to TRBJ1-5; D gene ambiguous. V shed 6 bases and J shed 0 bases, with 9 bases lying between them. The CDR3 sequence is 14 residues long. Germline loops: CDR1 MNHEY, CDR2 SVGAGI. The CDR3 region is CASSRTGSNQPQHF. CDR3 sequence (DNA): TGTGCCAGCAGCAGGACGGGTAGCAATCAGCCCCAGCATTTT.